The 19 T cell receptor beta chains below come from one sample, sequenced in a study of identical twins. TCRdb processed the 5' RACE reads anew with MiXCR; each CDR3 protein has one entry. There are around 680,000 distinct CDR3 sequences in the sample; 8.6% occur only once, and around 0.95% lies in the top ten. A further study also used this sample, focusing on yellow fever vaccine responses in identical twins.

Sequenced material: PBMCs. These receptors originate from a woman aged 18-29 years in good health.

The J gene is TRBJ2-5, the V gene TRBV6-1; 9 bases agree with TRBD1. The CDR3 has 14 residues. Trimming at V came to 9 bases and at J to 3 bases, leaving 8 bases not matched to a gene. Germline assignment: CDR1 MNHNS and CDR2 SASEGT. As DNA, the CDR3 is TGTGCCAGTAACAGGGGGCTTTTGGAAGAGACCCAGTACTTC. As protein: CASNRGLLEETQYF.

This clonotype was seen repeatedly, ten times or more. The rearrangement uses TRBV20-1 and TRBJ1-4; the D gene is possibly TRBD1 (5 bases). Germline CDR1 is DFQATT and CDR2 is SNEGSKA (reference sequence). V was pared by 7 bases and J by 7 bases, with 13 bases between. This CDR3 is built from 12 residues. CDR3: CSGGRGGEKLFF. The CDR3 DNA reads as TGCAGTGGGGGCCGTGGGGGTGAAAAACTGTTTTTT.

This clonotype was observed a few times. The gene calls are TRBV20-1 and TRBJ1-5; D not resolved. Looked up from germline, CDR1 is DFQATT and CDR2 is SNEGSKA (reference sequence). The CDR3 contains 13 residues. The V and J ends lost 5 bases and 1 base respectively, with 9 bases between them. CDR3: CSAGRASNQPQHF. As DNA, the CDR3 is TGCAGTGCTGGCCGGGCCAGCAATCAGCCCCAGCATTTT.

In this sample, this clonotype turned up a few times. The chain combines TRBV18 with TRBJ1-1; no definite D call. Germline V gene data show CDR1 as KGHSH and CDR2 as LQKENI. The CDR3 has 13 residues. V was shortened by 0 bases and J by 10 bases, with 12 bases between the two germline ends. CDR3 sequence: CASSPPSLGGAFF. The CDR3 coding sequence is TGTGCCAGCTCACCACCGTCTCTCGGTGGAGCTTTCTTT.

This clonotype appeared many times. The chain links TRBV7-8 to TRBJ2-7; tentative D call: TRBD1 (6 bases). The CDR3 spans 11 residues. Trimming took off 4 bases at V and 9 bases at J, with 10 bases between the two ends. Germline CDR1 reads SGHVS; CDR2 reads FQNEAQ. The DNA for the CDR3 is TGTGCCAGCAGCTCAACGACAGGGCAGTACTTC. Protein: CASSSTTGQYF.

In its sample, this clonotype was seen a few times. The CDR3 nucleotides read TGTGCCAGCAGCTTAATACAGGGAGGCGAGCAGTACTTC. Its protein product is CASSLIQGGEQYF. The chain recombines TRBV5-6 with TRBJ2-7, with D perhaps given as TRBD1 or TRBD2 (6 bases each). Germline V gene data show CDR1 as SGHDT and CDR2 as YYEEEE. The CDR3 is 13 amino acids. V was cut by 2 bases and J by 6 bases, with 12 bases left in between.

This clonotype was observed at least ten times. V gene TRBV5-6 combines with J gene TRBJ1-1; TRBD1 aligns across 7 bases. V shed 3 bases, J shed 4 bases, and the junction held 9 bases outside the gene matches. CDR3 length equals 15 residues. CDR1 is SGHDT, CDR2 YYEEEE, per germline. The CDR3 reads CASSSYPGGVTEAFF. CDR3 nucleotides: TGTGCCAGCAGCTCGTACCCAGGGGGTGTCACTGAAGCTTTCTTT. Full variable domain (missing parts from reference TRBV5-6 and TRBJ1-1): DAGVTQSPTHLIKTRGQQVTLRCSPKSGHDTVSWYQQALGQGPQFIFQYYEEEERQRGNFPDRFSGHQFPNYSSELNVNALLLGDSALYLCASSSYPGGVTEAFFGQGTRLTVV.

The chain couples TRBV5-1 to TRBJ2-1, with 12 bases fitting TRBD1. Germline V CDR1 and CDR2: SGHRS, YFSETQ. Losses at the gene ends were 3 bases for V and 7 bases for J; bases not matched to a gene: 17. CDR3 length: 19 amino acids. CDR3 loop: CASSSPGQGAKNLGNEQFF. The CDR3 DNA reads as TGCGCCAGCAGCTCACCGGGACAGGGGGCGAAAAATCTTGGGAATGAGCAGTTCTTC. The full variable domain, with the rest looked up from reference TRBV5-1 and TRBJ2-1, is KAGVTQTPRYLIKTRGQQVTLSCSPISGHRSVSWYQQTPGQGLQFLFEYFSETQRNKGNFPGRFSGRQFSNSRSEMNVSTLELGDSALYLCASSSPGQGAKNLGNEQFFGPGTRLTVL.

This chain connects TRBV14 to TRBJ2-7; maybe TRBD1 (7 bases). The CDR3 runs 14 residues. Per the germline V gene, CDR1 is SGHDN and CDR2 is FVKESK. V was pared by 6 bases and J by 1 base, with 13 bases between. For the CDR3, the DNA is TGTGCCAGCAGACCCAGGGGGGCGTCCTACGAGCAGTACTTC. Translation gives CASRPRGASYEQYF.

There are a few counts of this clonotype. The genes are TRBV10-3 and TRBJ1-5; D is unresolved. V shed 2 bases and J shed 0 bases, with 8 bases lying between them. Germline V gene lookup returns CDR1 ENHRY and CDR2 SYGVKD. This CDR3 has 15 residues. CDR3 sequence: CAISERGISNQPQHF. The CDR3 DNA sequence: TGTGCCATCAGTGAGCGGGGTATTAGCAATCAGCCCCAGCATTTT.

This clonotype was picked up a small number of times. The rearrangement uses TRBV28 and TRBJ2-7, with 11 bases matching TRBD2. There are 15 residues in the CDR3. CDR1 is MDHEN, CDR2 SYDVKM, per germline. With V trimmed by 4 bases and J by 5 bases, 7 bases remained unmatched. The CDR3 region is CASSSLAGGLNEQYF. The CDR3 DNA is TGTGCCAGCAGTTCATTAGCGGGAGGGCTAAACGAGCAGTACTTC.

The rearrangement links TRBV29-1 to TRBJ2-2; tentative D call: TRBD2 (6 bases). The CDR3 consists of 13 residues. Germline V gene data show CDR1 as SQVTM and CDR2 as ANQGSEA. The V end was cut by 5 bases, the J end by 5 bases, with 12 bases between. The CDR3 here is CSVRDAGTGELFF. For the CDR3, the DNA is TGCAGCGTTAGGGACGCGGGGACCGGGGAGCTGTTTTTT.

This clonotype was recorded at least ten times. The chain recombines TRBV20-1 with TRBJ2-3, with TRBD2 matching 11 bases. From germline, CDR1 is DFQATT and CDR2 SNEGSKA (reference sequence). The CDR3 consists of 15 residues. Unmatched junction bases numbered 6, after V lost 7 bases and J lost 0 bases. In DNA form, the CDR3 reads TGCAGTGTACTAGCGGGGGCATCTAGCACAGATACGCAGTATTTT. Its protein is CSVLAGASSTDTQYF.

This clonotype occurred a few times. The CDR3 reads CASSYFYGGGAATNQPQHF. The CDR3 bases are TGTGCCAGCAGTTACTTTTATGGAGGGGGCGCAGCTACCAATCAGCCCCAGCATTTT. V usage is TRBV6-2 or TRBV6-3 and J usage is TRBJ1-5, with 7 positions matching TRBD1. This CDR3 contains 19 residues. J gave up 3 bases and V 1 base, and 15 bases lay outside the gene matches. Germline CDR1 and CDR2: MNHEY and SVGEGT.

This chain connects TRBV2 to TRBJ2-3; 10 bases line up with TRBD2. This CDR3 has 14 amino acids. The germline CDR1 and CDR2 sequences are SNHLY and FYNNEI. With 10 bases clipped from V and 1 base from J, the junction kept 5 bases outside the gene matches. CDR3 bases: TGTGCCACATGGACTAGCGGACGCACAGATACGCAGTATTTT. Its protein product is CATWTSGRTDTQYF.

The rearrangement joins TRBV10-3 to TRBJ1-1, with 9 bases aligning to TRBD1. The CDR3 is made up of 12 amino acids. V was pared by 9 bases and J by 3 bases, with 2 bases of the junction left unmatched. CDR1 ENHRY and CDR2 SYGVKD come from the germline V gene. The CDR3 region has the DNA TGTGCCATACGACAGGGGGACACTGAAGCTTTCTTT. Translating it yields CAIRQGDTEAFF.

This clonotype was counted only a few times. The chain has TRBV6-6 and TRBJ1-2; D not certain. V was shortened by 5 bases and J by 3 bases, with 4 bases between the two germline ends. This CDR3 region has 11 residues. Germline CDR1 reads MNHNY; CDR2 reads SVGAGI (reference sequence). As DNA, the CDR3 is TGTGCCAGCAGTGGAGACTATGGCTACACCTTC. As protein: CASSGDYGYTF.

This clonotype was observed many times. The chain is built from TRBV6-2 or TRBV6-3 and TRBJ2-1; D may be TRBD2 (5 bases). The CDR3 contains 13 residues. With 4 bases removed from V and 6 bases from J, the gap between germline ends came to 10 bases. Per germline, CDR1 MNHEY and CDR2 SVGEGT. The DNA of the CDR3 is TGTGCCAGCAGTTTTCGGGGTTTCAATGAGCAGTTCTTC. As protein: CASSFRGFNEQFF.

This clonotype was detected many times. The chain employs TRBV5-1 and TRBJ2-7, with 8 bases matching TRBD2. The CDR3 loop spans 15 amino acids. Germline V CDR1 and CDR2: SGHRS, YFSETQ. V lost 0 bases to trimming and J lost 5 bases; unmatched junction nucleotides: 7. Here the CDR3 reads CASSLDGRALDEQYF. For the CDR3, the DNA is TGCGCCAGCAGCTTGGACGGGAGGGCTCTCGACGAGCAGTACTTC.